What follows are 28 T cell receptor beta chains derived from one specimen sequenced in a study of CD8 T cells in Susac syndrome (dated by TCRdb to between 2018 and 2021). The protocol used for the library was the immunoSEQ multiplex PCR assay. RNA was extracted with the RNeasy kit and roughly 0.45 to 1 ug was reverse transcribed using random hexamers. The raw public data were reprocessed by TCRdb itself: fastp quality trimming at Q25, MiXCR clonotype calling, in-frame beta chains only. Rows merge per CDR3 protein into single entries with the most common DNA and genes. This sample comprises roughly 200,000 distinct CDR3 sequences, 85% to 95% of them detected only once. Of the sample, 0.099% is held by the ten largest clones. Sequenced material: CD4+ T cells from PBMCs. These receptor sequences come from a human donor with Susac syndrome.

The V and J genes are TRBV12-5 and TRBJ1-2; no definite D call. Germline V CDR1 and CDR2: LGHNT, FRNRAP. V lost 5 bases to trimming and J lost 4 bases, with 17 bases between them. The CDR3 sequence is 15 residues long. As DNA, the CDR3 is TGTGCTAGTGGTCGCCCGGAGACCGCGGGCTATGGCTACACCTTC. Translation: CASGRPETAGYGYTF.

This chain connects TRBV2 to TRBJ2-7; the match to TRBD2 covers 10 bases. The germline gives CDR1 SNHLY, CDR2 FYNNEI. Germline trimming cut 3 bases from V and 4 bases from J; bases unmatched to any gene: 9. The CDR3 has 16 residues. CDR3 region: CASSEGLASAFYEQYF. The CDR3 DNA follows: TGTGCCAGCAGTGAGGGACTAGCGAGCGCCTTTTACGAGCAGTACTTC.

The gene calls are TRBV2 and TRBJ2-1, with 9 positions matching TRBD1. This CDR3 has 13 amino acids. CDR1 and CDR2 from the germline V gene are SNHLY and FYNNEI. The V gene end was trimmed by 6 bases and the J gene end by 7 bases; junction bases not matched to a gene: 4. The CDR3 DNA reads TGTGCCAGCAGCGGGACAGGGATTAATGAGCAGTTCTTC. Protein product: CASSGTGINEQFF.

This rearrangement joins TRBV29-1 to TRBJ1-2; D may be TRBD1 (5 bases). The CDR3 extends over 15 amino acids. Trimming shortened V by 3 bases and J by 4 bases, and 18 bases separated the two germline ends. In germline, CDR1 is SQVTM, CDR2 ANQGSEA. The CDR3 nucleotides read TGCAGCGTTGATGGATGGGGGGAAGGAGTCTATGGCTACACCTTC. Protein product: CSVDGWGEGVYGYTF.

The chain has TRBV6-5 and TRBJ2-7; a possible D gene is TRBD2 (7 bases). With 5 bases removed from V and 3 bases from J, the gap between germline ends came to 17 bases. The length of the CDR3 is 15 residues. Looked up from germline, CDR1 is MNHEY and CDR2 is SVGAGI. CDR3 nucleotide sequence: TGTGCCAGCAGTCCGACGACCGGGGGGCGCTACGAGCAGTACTTC. Translation gives CASSPTTGGRYEQYF.

The chain has TRBV20-1 and TRBJ2-7; 9 bases match TRBD2. Germline V gives CDR1 DFQATT, CDR2 SNEGSKA (reference sequence). This CDR3 region has 14 residues. Trimming removed 3 bases from V and 6 bases from J; junction bases left unmatched: 9. The CDR3 coding sequence is TGCAGTGCTAGGAAGGAGGGTAGCGGGGGCGAGCAGTACTTC. Protein: CSARKEGSGGEQYF.

The chain couples TRBV10-3 to TRBJ1-1; D is uncertain. V lost 3 bases, J lost 7 bases, and 12 bases lay in between. Per germline, CDR1 ENHRY and CDR2 SYGVKD. This CDR3 comprises 13 residues. CDR3 DNA: TGTGCCATCAGTGATCGGCAGGCCGATGAAGCTTTCTTT. Its protein is CAISDRQADEAFF.

This clonotype appeared a single time. The V and J genes are TRBV4-2 and TRBJ2-3; possibly TRBD1 or TRBD2 for D (6 bases each). This CDR3 spans 16 amino acids. The germline V and J ends were trimmed by 4 bases and 0 bases, with 14 bases remaining between them. The V gene's germline CDR1 is LGHNA and CDR2 YNFKEQ. The CDR3 loop reads CASSPSRGASTDTQYF. The DNA of the CDR3 is TGTGCCAGCAGCCCCTCAAGGGGGGCTAGCACAGATACGCAGTATTTT.

The rearrangement joins TRBV20-1 to TRBJ2-5, with TRBD2 matching 7 bases. Trimming removed 1 base from V and 4 bases from J; junction bases left unmatched: 3. The CDR3 runs to 13 residues. Germline CDR1 and CDR2: DFQATT and SNEGSKA (reference sequence). The DNA for the CDR3 is TGCAGTGCTAGAGGCGCGGGGGTAGAGACCCAGTACTTC. This sequence encodes CSARGAGVETQYF.

This clonotype was seen a single time. The rearrangement uses TRBV3-1 and TRBJ2-1, with D possibly matching TRBD2 (6 bases). The V and J ends lost 0 bases and 6 bases respectively, with 18 bases between them. Germline values: CDR1 LGHDT, CDR2 YNNKEL (reference sequence). The CDR3 runs 17 residues. The CDR3 DNA is TGTGCCAGCAGCCAAGAATGGCAGGGACTGGGGTCCAATGAGCAGTTCTTC. Encoded protein: CASSQEWQGLGSNEQFF.

The gene calls are TRBV18 and TRBJ2-5; tentative D call: TRBD2 (6 bases). The V end was cut by 4 bases, the J end by 5 bases, with 17 bases between. The CDR3 consists of 15 residues. Per germline, CDR1 KGHSH and CDR2 LQKENI. The DNA for the CDR3 is TGTGCCAGCTCACGCGGGAAGGGGTTATTCGAGACCCAGTACTTC. Residues: CASSRGKGLFETQYF.

V and J are TRBV6-1 and TRBJ2-7; 9 positions agree with TRBD1. This CDR3 spans 15 amino acids. V lost 5 bases, J lost 3 bases, and 8 bases stayed unmatched. CDR1 is MNHNS, CDR2 SASEGT, per germline. The CDR3: CASSRPGQGYYEQYF. CDR3 nucleotides: TGTGCCAGCAGTCGACCGGGACAGGGTTACTACGAGCAGTACTTC.

This clonotype appeared once. This CDR3 reads CASSFQADTEAFF. In nucleotides, the CDR3 is TGTGCCAGCAGTTTTCAGGCGGACACTGAAGCTTTCTTT. This chain uses TRBV25-1 with TRBJ1-1; no definite D call. Germline V CDR1 and CDR2: MGHDK, SYGVNS. V shed 5 bases and J shed 3 bases, with 10 bases lying between them. The CDR3 contains 13 residues.

The gene calls are TRBV27 and TRBJ2-3; D remains unclear. Trimming took off 1 base at V and 0 bases at J, with 11 bases between the two ends. The CDR3 totals 16 residues. Germline V gene sequence: CDR1 MNHEY, CDR2 SMNVEV (reference sequence). The CDR3 coding sequence is TGTGCCAGCAGTTTATTTGGTACCCCGAGCACAGATACGCAGTATTTT. Its protein is CASSLFGTPSTDTQYF.

The rearrangement joins TRBV2 to TRBJ1-2, with TRBD1 as a possible D gene (5 bases). This CDR3 region has 14 residues. Germline V CDR1 and CDR2: SNHLY, FYNNEI. Trimming removed 4 bases at V and 2 bases at J, with 11 bases between. The CDR3 spells CASSGARVNYGYTF. DNA for the CDR3: TGTGCCAGCAGTGGGGCCAGGGTGAACTATGGCTACACCTTC.

This chain connects TRBV29-1 to TRBJ2-1, with 11 bases fitting TRBD2. CDR1 and CDR2 from the germline V gene are SQVTM and ANQGSEA. The CDR3 length is 14 residues. With V trimmed by 6 bases and J by 8 bases, 9 bases remained unmatched. CDR3 coding DNA: TGCAGCGTAAAACTAGCGGGAGATTCCCATGAGCAGTTCTTC. Translating it yields CSVKLAGDSHEQFF.

The chain employs TRBV20-1 and TRBJ1-4; TRBD1 matches 10 bases. Trimming took 6 bases from V and 6 from J; bases not matched to a gene: 4. This CDR3 region has 13 residues. Germline CDR1 DFQATT, CDR2 SNEGSKA (reference sequence). CDR3 sequence (DNA): TGCAGTGCAAGACAGGGGGCGGATGAAAAACTGTTTTTT. This encodes CSARQGADEKLFF.

CDR3 nucleotide sequence: TGTGCCAGCAGCTTGGACCTGGCCAAAAACATTCAGTACTTC. Translating gives CASSLDLAKNIQYF. V usage is TRBV11-1 and J usage is TRBJ2-4, with D unclear. This CDR3 region has 14 residues. Trimming removed 3 bases from V and 1 base from J, with 7 bases in between. In germline, CDR1 is SGHAT, CDR2 FQDESV (reference sequence).

The chain carries TRBV2 and TRBJ2-5, with D perhaps TRBD1 (5 bases). V shed 0 bases and J shed 5 bases, with 13 bases lying between them. The CDR3 covers 15 residues. Germline V gene lookup returns CDR1 SNHLY and CDR2 FYNNEI. DNA for the CDR3: TGTGCCAGCAGTGAAGCGCTGATTAGACAGGAGACCCAGTACTTC. Translation gives CASSEALIRQETQYF.

The rearrangement uses TRBV29-1 and TRBJ2-4, with D unresolved. Germline loops: CDR1 SQVTM, CDR2 ANQGSEA. This CDR3 is built from 13 residues. The V end was cut by 4 bases, the J end by 2 bases, with 9 bases between. CDR3 in DNA: TGCAGCGTTGGACTGTTAACCAAAAACATTCAGTACTTC. Protein product: CSVGLLTKNIQYF.

The rearrangement links TRBV5-4 to TRBJ1-1, with 7 bases that match TRBD1. Germline V CDR1 and CDR2: SGHNT, YYREEE (reference sequence). This CDR3 region has 15 residues. V shed 0 bases, J shed 3 bases, and the junction held 5 bases outside the gene matches. DNA of the CDR3: TGTGCCAGCAGCTTGGTAAGGGGGCGGGACACTGAAGCTTTCTTT. It codes for CASSLVRGRDTEAFF. Full variable domain (missing parts from reference TRBV5-4 and TRBJ1-1): ETGVTQSPTHLIKTRGQQVTLRCSSQSGHNTVSWYQQALGQGPQFIFQYYREEENGRGNFPPRFSGLQFPNYSSELNVNALELDDSALYLCASSLVRGRDTEAFFGQGTRLTVV.

CDR3 loop: CASSLDFPGANVLTF. CDR3 nucleotides: TGCGCCAGCAGCTTGGACTTCCCTGGGGCCAACGTCCTGACTTTC. The genes are TRBV5-1 and TRBJ2-6; D uncertain. There are 15 residues in the CDR3. Trimming left V 0 bases short and J 2 bases short, with 6 bases between. CDR1 and CDR2 (germline): SGHRS, YFSETQ.

The genes are TRBV20-1 and TRBJ2-5, with 8 bases fitting TRBD2. Trimming cost V 4 bases and J 2 bases; bases outside gene matches: 9. The germline gives CDR1 DFQATT, CDR2 SNEGSKA (reference sequence). This CDR3 is built from 15 residues. CDR3 loop: CSANPGGSSQETQYF. The DNA of the CDR3 is TGCAGTGCTAACCCGGGGGGGAGTTCACAAGAGACCCAGTACTTC.

The chain combines TRBV30 with TRBJ1-1; D not certain. Looked up from germline, CDR1 is GTSNPN and CDR2 is SVGIG (reference sequence). The CDR3 is 16 amino acids. V was cut by 4 bases and J by 0 bases, with 18 bases left in between. This chain's CDR3 is CAWTLRPGGMNTEAFF. The CDR3 DNA reads as TGTGCCTGGACCTTACGGCCTGGAGGCATGAACACTGAAGCTTTCTTT. Using reference TRBV30 and TRBJ1-1 for the parts outside the CDR3, the full variable domain is SQTIHQWPATLVQPVGSPLSLECTVEGTSNPNLYWYRQAAGRGLQLLFYSVGIGQISSEVPQNLSASRPQDRQFILSSKKLLLSDSGFYLCAWTLRPGGMNTEAFFGQGTRLTVV.

CDR3 sequence reads: CSARTRGDGKAFF. The CDR3 DNA reads TGCAGTGCTAGAACCAGGGGCGACGGTAAAGCTTTCTTT. The chain links TRBV20-1 to TRBJ1-1, with D possibly being TRBD1 (6 bases). In germline, CDR1 is DFQATT, CDR2 SNEGSKA (reference sequence). This CDR3 region has 13 residues. The germline V and J ends were trimmed by 2 bases and 9 bases, with 16 bases remaining between them.

The rearrangement links TRBV20-1 to TRBJ2-3; 9 bases match TRBD2. The CDR3 consists of 16 residues. Germline loops: CDR1 DFQATT, CDR2 SNEGSKA (reference sequence). With 3 bases clipped from V and 2 bases from J, the junction kept 9 bases outside the gene matches. In DNA form, the CDR3 reads TGCAGTGCTAGCCGCCGGGCGGGAGGGAACACAGATACGCAGTATTTT. Translated: CSASRRAGGNTDTQYF.

This rearrangement joins TRBV7-2 to TRBJ2-5; TRBD2 aligns across 12 bases. The junction had 6 bases not matched to a gene; V was cut back by 1 base and J by 9 bases. This CDR3 region has 15 residues. Germline V gene sequence: CDR1 SGHTA, CDR2 FQGNSA. CDR3 loop: CASSLELAGGGAQYF. For the CDR3, the DNA is TGTGCCAGCAGCTTAGAACTAGCGGGAGGTGGGGCCCAGTACTTC.

This chain links TRBV5-1 with TRBJ2-2; D is unresolved. Germline V gene lookup returns CDR1 SGHRS and CDR2 YFSETQ. The CDR3 runs 12 residues. Trimming took off 7 bases at V and 2 bases at J, with 6 bases between the two ends. The CDR3 here is CASGDNTGELFF. The CDR3 nucleotides are TGCGCCAGCGGCGATAACACCGGGGAGCTGTTTTTT.